This TCR beta chain was documented in a study of spatial heterogeneity in lung cancer. Overall study: Alpha-chain sequences were consistently detected in smaller numbers than beta-chain sequences.

This clonotype showed up many times. The germline gives CDR1 MNHEY, CDR2 SVGAGI. With 6 bases removed from V and 1 base from J, the gap between germline ends came to 22 bases. This CDR3 region has 17 residues. TCRdb called the 5' RACE reads again in MiXCR, with one record for every CDR3 protein. The table includes fewer than 45,000 distinct CDR3 sequences, approximately 7% detected once. Time point defined: sample taken at primary tumor resection. Frozen PBMC, nontumor lung or tumor provided whole RNA, which was sequenced unsorted. Samples came from 72 TRACERx patients with untreated early-stage lung cancer.

This receptor was identified in a female donor with early-stage non-small cell lung cancer. Here the sequenced sample was PBMCs, taken at surgery. This rearrangement joins TRBV6-5 to TRBJ2-7, with D possibly TRBD1 on 6 matching bases. The CDR3 bases are TGTGCCAGCAGCCCCCAGCAGGGGTCCTCTCCTTCCTACGAGCAGTACTTC. Translation gives CASSPQQGSSPSYEQYF.